What follows is one TCR beta chain and its context. The target antigen is unknown. Germline CDR1 reads LNHDA; CDR2 reads SQIVND (reference sequence). Losses at the gene ends were 3 bases for V and 6 bases for J; bases not matched to a gene: 10. There are 16 residues in the CDR3. The rectum was sampled with one to two pinch biopsies at colonoscopy. This entry comes from a study of pediatric ulcerative colitis. Study overall: Most patients had pancolitis, and two had left-sided colitis.

This was a survey-level run. The repertoire was sequenced with immunoSEQ multiplex PCR; TCRdb's copy has only in-frame clones and lacks some. The data show roughly 45,000 clones, under 80% seen once. Study-wide points: Blood samples from a couple of patients yielded substantially fewer templates and were excluded from blood-rectal overlap analysis. No controls had the two rectal clonotypes shared by ulcerative colitis patients.

The sequenced sample consisted of gut tissue. The clonotype comes from a girl aged 10-17 years with moderate ulcerative colitis. This rearrangement joins TRBV19 to TRBJ2-7; TRBD2 matches at 11 bases. CDR3 region: CASSIRLAGGPGEQYF. The CDR3, as DNA: TGTGCCAGTAGTATCCGCCTAGCGGGGGGCCCCGGCGAGCAGTACTTC.